The source of this T cell receptor beta chain is a study of blood T cell repertoires in COVID-19. The CDR3 is 14 amino acids. Germline assignment: CDR1 SGHVS and CDR2 FNYEAQ. V gave up 1 base and J gave up 3 bases, with 9 bases separating them. Per the study methods: Amplification of reference gene primers was used by the study to estimate nucleated cell counts. Repertoires were generated with immunoSEQ multiplex PCR, while TCRdb's copy carries only in-frame clones and drops some. D and trimming were read from the DNA, whereas the V and J calls and clone size are those reported in that table. The table lists 150,000 to 200,000 clones, roughly 90% of them singletons, with roughly 8.1% in the top ten. Individuals drawn from around 25 US areas were about 18 to 89 years old. Participant-reported clinical history was the basis for cohort assignment. Two consecutive negative NP/OP PCR tests, clearance, or resolved symptoms defined Cohort 3 recovery.

The source material was PBMCs or T cells enriched from blood (not recorded which). V is TRBV7-6 and J is TRBJ1-2; D is ambiguous. The receptor comes from a woman aged 18-30 years who had recovered from COVID-19. The CDR3 sequence is CASSLVTGDYGYTF. The CDR3 region has the DNA TGTGCCAGCAGCTTAGTTACCGGAGACTATGGCTACACCTTC.